A single TCR beta chain is shown here with its context. Antigen unknown. The sample belongs to a study of cytomegalovirus exposure and HLA in healthy donors. Between the trimmed V and J ends, which lost 5 bases and 6 bases, there was a span of 20 bases. Germline CDR1 SGHTA, CDR2 FQGNSA. This CDR3 comprises 15 residues. Overall study results and limits: Previously analyzed data showed that most TCR beta V segments were productive at a frequency of about 90% or about 30%. Reportedly, fewer N-insertions than the roughly 700-donor mean appeared in an Asian-associated ancestry cluster in a later analysis.

All donors participated as healthy donors of bone marrow. PCR used 60 Vbeta primers and 13 Jbeta primers. In the study's own analysis: A later analysis counted about 80 million unique TCR beta chains, around 12 million shared. The data were produced by immunoSEQ multiplex PCR, yet TCRdb's version contains in-frame clones alone and is incomplete. That table gives V, J and clone size, and the DNA gave D and trimming. The sample has 150,000 to 200,000 clones, about 81% seen once. The TCR originated in a man between 18 and 29 years old in good health and CMV-seronegative. The sample comprised PBMCs. The rearrangement links TRBV7-2 to TRBJ2-7, with D perhaps matching TRBD2 (6 bases). CDR3 DNA sequence: TGTGCCAGCAGCCGATCGCGGAGGGGCATTGGCGAGCAGTACTTC. Its translation is CASSRSRRGIGEQYF.